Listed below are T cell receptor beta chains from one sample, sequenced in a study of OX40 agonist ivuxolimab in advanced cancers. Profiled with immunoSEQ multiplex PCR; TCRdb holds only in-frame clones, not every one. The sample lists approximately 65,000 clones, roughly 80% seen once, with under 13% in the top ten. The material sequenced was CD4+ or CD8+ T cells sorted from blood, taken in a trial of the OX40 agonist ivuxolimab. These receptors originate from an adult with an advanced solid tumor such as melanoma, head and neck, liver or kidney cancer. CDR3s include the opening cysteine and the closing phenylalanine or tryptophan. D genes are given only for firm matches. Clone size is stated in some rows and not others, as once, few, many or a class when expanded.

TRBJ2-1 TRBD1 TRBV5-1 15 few CASSLSGQGDKKQFF TGCGCCAGCAGCTTATCGGGACAGGGAGATAAAAAGCAGTTCTTC
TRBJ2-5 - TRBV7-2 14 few CASSPTRGAKTQYF TGTGCCAGCAGCCCAACACGGGGCGCGAAGACCCAGTACTTC
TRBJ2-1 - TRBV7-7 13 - CASSLMMGNEQFF TGTGCCAGCAGCTTAATGATGGGAAATGAGCAGTTCTTC
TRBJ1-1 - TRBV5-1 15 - CASSLVVGGNTEAFF TGCGCCAGCAGCTTGGTTGTGGGAGGGAACACTGAAGCTTTCTTT
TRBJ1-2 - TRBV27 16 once CASSVMGAEPDYGYTF TGTGCCAGCAGCGTTATGGGGGCAGAGCCCGACTATGGCTACACCTTC
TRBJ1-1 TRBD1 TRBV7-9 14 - CASSFSTGGDEAFF TGTGCCAGCAGCTTCTCGACAGGGGGAGATGAAGCTTTCTTT
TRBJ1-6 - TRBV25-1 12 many CASSEGRSPLHF TGTGCCAGCAGTGAGGGGCGCTCACCCCTCCACTTT
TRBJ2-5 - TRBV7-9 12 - CASSLSGETQYF TGTGCCAGCAGCTTATCGGGAGAGACCCAGTACTTC
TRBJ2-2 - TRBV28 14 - CASLGILNTGELFF TGTGCCAGCTTAGGCATACTTAACACCGGGGAGCTGTTTTTT
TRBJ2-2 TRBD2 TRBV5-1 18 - CASSLAPLAGGYTGELFF TGCGCCAGCAGCTTGGCTCCCTTAGCGGGAGGGTACACCGGGGAGCTGTTTTTT
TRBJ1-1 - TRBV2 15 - CASDPRSNMNTEAFF TGTGCCAGCGACCCCCGGTCCAACATGAACACTGAAGCTTTCTTT
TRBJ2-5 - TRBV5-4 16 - CASSFMSGVEGETQYF TGTGCCAGCAGCTTTATGTCGGGCGTCGAGGGGGAGACCCAGTACTTC
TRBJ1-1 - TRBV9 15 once CASSPQAGTQTEAFF TGTGCCAGCAGCCCCCAAGCGGGCACCCAGACTGAAGCTTTCTTT
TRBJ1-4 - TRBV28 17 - CASSSEIRAATNEKLFF TGTGCCAGCAGTTCGGAAATCAGGGCTGCAACTAATGAAAAACTGTTTTTT